Here is one TCR beta chain with its context. Primers used in a second PCR of about 6 to 11 cycles were a sample-barcoded 5' primer and a J-beta primer mix. Each CDR3 protein gets one entry after TCRdb re-called the 5' RACE reads with MiXCR. Of roughly 1.7 million distinct CDR3 sequences in the sample, about 32% were seen once. This CDR3 spans 16 amino acids. With V trimmed by 1 base and J by 4 bases, 6 bases remained unmatched. From germline, CDR1 is MGHRA and CDR2 YSYEKL. This sample is drawn from a study of blood T cells in healthy people across ages. The receptor was isolated from a woman in her 30s in good health. This chain uses TRBV4-1 with TRBJ2-1, with 8 bases fitting TRBD1. Sequencing input: blood. The DNA for the CDR3 is TGCGCCAGCAGCCAAGGCCGCAGGGGGCATTACAATGAGCAGTTCTTC. Residues: CASSQGRRGHYNEQFF.